The rows below give T cell receptor beta chains drawn from one sample of a study of T cell responses to AZD1222 COVID-19 vaccine. Some clones are missing from TCRdb's copy, which holds only in-frame ones; the method was immunoSEQ multiplex PCR. Of about 96,000 clones listed, almost 90% were seen once; the top ten hold roughly 25%. This specimen consisted of peripheral blood, obtained on day 0 of AZD1222 vaccination. These receptors came from an adult in good health. Both conserved end residues are part of each CDR3.

v_call	j_call	cdr3_aa
TRBV7-2	TRBJ2-3	CASSLGENTQYF
TRBV4-3	TRBJ1-1	CASSQEWGLGTEAFF
TRBV7-8	TRBJ2-2	CASSLGPGGSGNTGELFF
TRBV7-2	TRBJ2-7	CASSLAGSDYEQYF
TRBV7-3	TRBJ2-2	CASSPGTGRNTGELFF
TRBV28	TRBJ1-6	CASRNPTTYSPLHF
TRBV28	TRBJ1-1	CASSLGLTEAFF
TRBV20-1	TRBJ1-6	CSAGGGHNSPLHF
TRBV3-1/TRBV3-2	TRBJ1-5	CASSQDGRQPQHF
TRBV5-8	TRBJ2-3	CASSSLTSGTDTQYF
TRBV9	TRBJ1-1	CASSVPGAGGEAFF
TRBV5-1	TRBJ2-7	CASSREGPPGPYEQYF
TRBV18	TRBJ1-5	CASSPGGQGNQPQHF
TRBV4-1	TRBJ1-5	CASSQGQQGRQPQHF
TRBV6-5	TRBJ1-2	CASSMQTVTFYGYTF
TRBV27	TRBJ2-5	CASRGTAQETQYF
TRBV7-2	TRBJ1-1	CASSFRAGGLTEAFF
TRBV5-1	TRBJ2-6	CASSDNSGANVLTF
TRBV28	TRBJ2-7	CASSPRGRVYEQYF
TRBV19	TRBJ2-7	CASSLGGGEVDEQYF
TRBV27	TRBJ2-7	CASSLSEAGGTKQYF
TRBV28	TRBJ2-7	CASSLPGAGEYF
TRBV28	TRBJ2-7	CASSFPDRGDEQYF
TRBV2	TRBJ2-3	CASSVAAGFTDTQYF
TRBV7-9	TRBJ1-2	CASSPDGRSNYGYTF
TRBV11-3	TRBJ2-2	CASSSRTGELFF
TRBV7-9	TRBJ2-3	CASSSRLKAGPGTDTQYF
TRBV28	TRBJ2-7	CASGTWFEQYF
TRBV19	TRBJ1-2	CASSDRENYGYTF
TRBV27	TRBJ1-1	CASSPQQGSFTEAFF
TRBV10-2	TRBJ1-1	CASHPGVPFTEAFF
TRBV4-2	TRBJ2-2	CASSQSTGELFF
TRBV19	TRBJ2-1	CASSPSGGRGGQFF
TRBV10-3	TRBJ2-3	CAITAIAGGLMADTDTQYF
TRBV5-4	TRBJ2-5	CASSSPTPKQETQYF
TRBV4-3	TRBJ1-5	CASSQEAGNQPQHF
TRBV7-3	TRBJ2-1	CASSLGGEQFF
TRBV9	TRBJ2-7	CASSLHEGLTYEQYF
TRBV6-5	TRBJ2-1	CASSYRRDRPYNEQFF
TRBV5-1	TRBJ2-1	CASRNQGDYNEQFF
TRBV9	TRBJ2-7	CASSVGGTSGSYEQYF
TRBV7-3	TRBJ2-3	CASSLAGISDTQYF
TRBV19	TRBJ2-3	CASSTWGLAGATDTQYF
TRBV6-2/TRBV6-3	TRBJ1-2	CASRPTRGRAFFPGLYGYTF
TRBV5-1	TRBJ1-1	CASSDKERTGNTEAFF
TRBV6-2/TRBV6-3	TRBJ2-3	CASSYPASSGVLRVGTQYF
TRBV5-8	TRBJ2-1	CASSLFGGPNNEQFF
TRBV7-2	TRBJ1-2	CASSPPLDGDGYTF